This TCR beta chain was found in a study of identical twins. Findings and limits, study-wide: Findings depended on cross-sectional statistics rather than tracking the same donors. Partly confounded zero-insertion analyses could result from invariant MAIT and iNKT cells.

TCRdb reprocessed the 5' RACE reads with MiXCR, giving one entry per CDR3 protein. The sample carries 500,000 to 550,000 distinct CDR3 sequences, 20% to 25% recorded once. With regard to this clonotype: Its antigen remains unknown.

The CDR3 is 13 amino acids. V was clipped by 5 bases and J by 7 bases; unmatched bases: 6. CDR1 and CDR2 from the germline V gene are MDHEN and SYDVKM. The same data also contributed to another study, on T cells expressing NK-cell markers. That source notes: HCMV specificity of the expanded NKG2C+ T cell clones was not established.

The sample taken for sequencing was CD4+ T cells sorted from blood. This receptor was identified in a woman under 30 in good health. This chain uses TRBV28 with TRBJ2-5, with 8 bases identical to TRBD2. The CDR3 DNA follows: TGTGCCAGCAGTAACCCGGGACTAGGGACCCAGTACTTC. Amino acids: CASSNPGLGTQYF.